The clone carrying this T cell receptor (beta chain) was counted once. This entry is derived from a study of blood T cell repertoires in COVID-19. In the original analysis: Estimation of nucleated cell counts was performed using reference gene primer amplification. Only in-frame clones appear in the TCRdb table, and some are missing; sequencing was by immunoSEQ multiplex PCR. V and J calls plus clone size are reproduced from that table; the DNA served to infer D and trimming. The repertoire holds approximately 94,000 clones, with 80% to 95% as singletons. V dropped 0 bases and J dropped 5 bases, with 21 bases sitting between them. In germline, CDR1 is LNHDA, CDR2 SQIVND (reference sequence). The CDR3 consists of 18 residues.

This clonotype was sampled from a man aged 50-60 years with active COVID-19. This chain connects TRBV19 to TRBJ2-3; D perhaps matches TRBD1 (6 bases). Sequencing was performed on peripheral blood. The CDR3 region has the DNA TGTGCCAGTAGTATAGATCATGCTGGGACAAGCTACAGAGATACGCAGTATTTT. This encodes CASSIDHAGTSYRDTQYF.